What follows describes a single TCR beta chain. Its target is not known. This sample was taken from a study of OX40 agonist ivuxolimab in advanced cancers. Across the study: The study treated patients with ivuxolimab, an agonistic anti-OX40 (CD134) antibody. Overall study findings and caveats: Among the least clonally expanded were partial responders at 0.1-3.0 mg/kg.

Between the trimmed V and J ends, which lost 4 bases and 10 bases, there was a span of 20 bases. Germline CDR1 reads SGHTA; CDR2 reads FQGNSA. This CDR3 has 14 amino acids. Assay: immunoSEQ multiplex PCR; the TCRdb copy retains only in-frame clones and omits some. The profile covers over 75,000 clones, with roughly 85% appearing a single time and 1.3% to 1.5% taken by the ten largest. The source is an adult with an advanced solid tumor such as melanoma, head and neck, liver or kidney cancer. This specimen consisted of CD4+ or CD8+ T cells sorted from blood, obtained in a trial of the OX40 agonist ivuxolimab. V and J are TRBV7-2 and TRBJ2-7, with a weak D call TRBD2 (6 bases). CDR3 nucleotides: TGTGCCAGCAGCTCGATACGGGACTTTGAAACCCAGTACTTC. Protein product: CASSSIRDFETQYF.